These 3 T cell receptor beta chains came from one sample sequenced in a study of technical replicates of blood from several donors. Assay: immunoSEQ multiplex PCR; the TCRdb copy retains only in-frame clones and omits some. The table shows around 79,000 clones, with roughly nine tenths occurring only once. Material: T cells isolated from PBMCs. These receptors were taken from a human donor in good health.

The gene calls are TRBV28 and TRBJ2-7; perhaps TRBD1 as D (5 bases). Germline V CDR1 and CDR2: MDHEN, SYDVKM. Trimming shortened V by 4 bases and J by 11 bases, and 12 bases separated the two germline ends. The CDR3 has 11 residues. CDR3 DNA: TGTGCCAGCAGTTCCCCGGCCAGGGAGTACTTC. Translation: CASSSPAREYF.

The V gene is TRBV5-1, the J gene TRBJ2-1; a possible D gene is TRBD2 (7 bases). V gave up 5 bases and J gave up 4 bases, with 31 bases separating them. Germline lookup yields CDR1 SGHRS and CDR2 YFSETQ. CDR3 length: 20 residues. CDR3: CASSLGQGLTSGGPYNEQFF. The CDR3 DNA is TGCGCCAGCAGTCTGGGCCAAGGGTTAACATCCGGGGGGCCTTACAATGAGCAGTTCTTC.

This rearrangement joins TRBV18 to TRBJ2-6; perhaps TRBD1 as D (5 bases). Germline values: CDR1 KGHSH, CDR2 LQKENI. V dropped 3 bases and J dropped 6 bases, with 9 bases sitting between them. This CDR3 has 14 amino acids. CDR3 sequence reads: CASSPDSEANVLTF. The CDR3 DNA follows: TGTGCCAGCTCACCTGACAGCGAGGCCAACGTCCTGACTTTC. Supplemented by reference TRBV18 and TRBJ2-6, the full variable domain reads NAGVMQNPRHLVRRRGQEARLRCSPMKGHSHVYWYRQLPEEGLKFMVYLQKENIIDESGMPKERFSAEFPKEGPSILRIQQVVRGDSAAYFCASSPDSEANVLTFGAGSRLTVL.